These 26 T cell receptor beta chains came from one sample sequenced in a study of T cell responses to AZD1222 COVID-19 vaccine. Data came from immunoSEQ multiplex PCR; TCRdb stores just in-frame clones and leaves some out. The table lists 75,000 to 90,000 clones, roughly nine tenths of them singletons. The sample was peripheral blood, taken on day 0 of AZD1222 vaccination. Receptor source: an adult in good health.

The V and J genes are TRBV3-1 (or the pseudogene TRBV3-2) and TRBJ2-5; 8 bases align to TRBD1. V lost 6 bases, J lost 5 bases, and 8 bases stayed unmatched. Germline assignment: CDR1 LGHDT and CDR2 YNNKEL (reference sequence). This CDR3 is built from 14 residues. For the CDR3, the DNA is TGTGCCAGCAGAAAGACAGGGGTGGAGGAGACCCAGTACTTC. This gives the protein CASRKTGVEETQYF.

The chain carries TRBV7-9 and TRBJ1-3, with D perhaps matching TRBD1 (5 bases). Germline CDR1 is SEHNR and CDR2 is FQNEAQ (reference sequence). Trimming left V 4 bases short and J 2 bases short, with 9 bases between. The CDR3 spans 14 residues. The CDR3 nucleotides are TGTGCCAGCAGCTGGGGGGGGACTGGAAACACCATATATTTT. It yields the protein CASSWGGTGNTIYF.

V is TRBV29-1 and J is TRBJ1-2; the D is unclear. CDR3 length: 12 residues. Germline CDR1 SQVTM, CDR2 ANQGSEA. Trimming removed 7 bases from V and 4 bases from J, with 13 bases in between. CDR3 sequence (DNA): TGCAGCGCCGTGCTTTACTTCTATGGCTACACCTTC. Translated: CSAVLYFYGYTF. Full variable domain (missing parts from reference TRBV29-1 and TRBJ1-2): SAVISQKPSRDICQRGTSLTIQCQVDSQVTMMFWYRQQPGQSLTLIATANQGSEATYESGFVIDKFPISRPNLTFSTLTVSNMSPEDSSIYLCSAVLYFYGYTFGSGTRLTVV.

V is TRBV9 and J is TRBJ1-6, with TRBD1 matching 8 bases. The germline V gene has CDR1 SGDLS and CDR2 YYNGEE. The ends lost 3 bases at V and 6 bases at J; junction bases unmatched: 5. The CDR3 covers 15 residues. The CDR3 sequence: CASSATDRGNSPLHF. CDR3 DNA: TGTGCCAGCAGCGCCACCGACAGGGGTAATTCACCCCTCCACTTT.

The V and J genes are TRBV18 and TRBJ2-3, with 10 bases fitting TRBD2. Trimming cost V 1 base and J 4 bases; bases outside gene matches: 2. Germline V CDR1 and CDR2: KGHSH, LQKENI. The CDR3 loop spans 15 amino acids. Written as DNA, the CDR3 is TGTGCCAGCTCACCACGGCTAGCGGGGGCAGATACGCAGTATTTT. Its protein product is CASSPRLAGADTQYF.

The chain recombines TRBV6-1 with TRBJ1-6; the D is unclear. In germline, CDR1 is MNHNS, CDR2 SASEGT. Trimming removed 2 bases from V and 13 bases from J, with 12 bases in between. This CDR3 has 13 residues. The DNA of the CDR3 is TGTGCCAGCAGTGAACAGGTCTGGACTCCCCTCCACTTT. Its translation: CASSEQVWTPLHF.

The chain links TRBV6-1 to TRBJ2-7; D possibly corresponds to TRBD1 (5 bases). CDR1 is MNHNS and CDR2 is SASEGT in the germline V gene. The CDR3 contains 14 residues. The ends were cut back, 1 base at V and 3 bases at J, with 10 bases in the middle. The CDR3 region has the DNA TGTGCCAGCAGTGAAGGGGCAGGGATCTACGAGCAGTACTTC. Protein product: CASSEGAGIYEQYF.

The gene calls are TRBV19 and TRBJ2-1; weak D call: TRBD2 (6 bases). Germline values: CDR1 LNHDA, CDR2 SQIVND (reference sequence). V lost 3 bases to trimming and J lost 3 bases, with 15 bases between them. CDR3 length: 16 residues. The CDR3 region has the DNA TGTGCCAGTAGTATCATCGGGCTAGCGCTCTACAATGAGCAGTTCTTC. Amino acids: CASSIIGLALYNEQFF.

This clone was recorded once. The chain couples TRBV25-1 to TRBJ1-2, with D uncertain. Trimming removed 2 bases from V and 6 bases from J, with 4 bases in between. The CDR3 spans 11 residues. In germline, CDR1 is MGHDK, CDR2 SYGVNS. The CDR3 spells CASSEAHGYTF. The CDR3 DNA reads as TGTGCCAGCAGTGAAGCCCATGGCTACACCTTC.

The chain uses TRBV5-4 and TRBJ1-5; perhaps TRBD1 as D (5 bases). This CDR3 contains 14 residues. Germline values: CDR1 SGHNT, CDR2 YYREEE (reference sequence). V was pared by 4 bases and J by 10 bases, with 18 bases between. The CDR3 is CASSQDGQSLPQHF. For the CDR3, the DNA is TGTGCCAGCAGCCAAGACGGACAATCCCTACCCCAGCATTTT.

Points on this clone: This CDR3 is also generated by other DNA sequences in the sample. The V call is TRBV30, the J call TRBJ1-5; D may be TRBD1 (5 bases). The V end lost 5 bases, the J end lost 6 bases, and 14 bases lay between the germline ends. Germline V gives CDR1 GTSNPN, CDR2 SVGIG (reference sequence). CDR3 size: 13 residues. The CDR3 region has the DNA TGTGCCTGGGGGCGGGGCGGCAGTCAGCCCCAGCATTTT. It specifies CAWGRGGSQPQHF. Supplemented by reference TRBV30 and TRBJ1-5, the full variable domain reads SQTIHQWPATLVQPVGSPLSLECTVEGTSNPNLYWYRQAAGRGLQLLFYSVGIGQISSEVPQNLSASRPQDRQFILSSKKLLLSDSGFYLCAWGRGGSQPQHFGDGTRLSIL.

The V and J genes are TRBV19 and TRBJ2-7; 8 bases match TRBD1. The CDR3 contains 16 residues. CDR1 is LNHDA and CDR2 is SQIVND in the germline V gene (reference sequence). The V and J ends lost 4 bases and 2 bases, in that order; junction bases with no gene match: 10. The CDR3 here is CASSTHTGGRTYEQYF. CDR3 DNA sequence: TGTGCCAGTAGTACACATACAGGGGGACGAACCTACGAGCAGTACTTC.

The chain carries TRBV6-5 and TRBJ1-4; D might be TRBD1 (6 bases). Germline CDR1 is MNHEY and CDR2 is SVGAGI. The V end lost 5 bases, the J end lost 0 bases, and 10 bases lay between the germline ends. This CDR3 has 15 residues. CDR3 sequence: CASSNRDATNEKLFF. Here the CDR3 DNA reads TGTGCCAGCAGTAACAGGGACGCAACTAATGAAAAACTGTTTTTT.

This rearrangement joins TRBV6-5 to TRBJ2-3; maybe TRBD1 (5 bases). Germline V gene data show CDR1 as MNHEY and CDR2 as SVGAGI. V was shortened by 6 bases and J by 0 bases, with 13 bases between the two germline ends. This CDR3 is built from 15 residues. The CDR3 region is CASSRRQMSTDTQYF. The CDR3 DNA sequence: TGTGCCAGCAGCCGGAGACAGATGAGCACAGATACGCAGTATTTT.

V gene TRBV5-1 combines with J gene TRBJ1-1, with D uncertain. In germline, CDR1 is SGHRS, CDR2 YFSETQ. There are 13 residues in the CDR3. Trimming cost V 4 bases and J 1 base, with 8 bases left between them. The CDR3 here is CASSLNPNTEAFF. The CDR3 nucleotides are TGCGCCAGCAGCCTAAACCCGAACACTGAAGCTTTCTTT.

V and J are TRBV5-6 and TRBJ1-2, with TRBD1 matching 7 bases. There are 16 residues in the CDR3. The V segment lost 4 bases and the J segment 4 bases; nucleotides outside the gene matches: 13. Germline V gives CDR1 SGHDT, CDR2 YYEEEE. CDR3 bases: TGTGCCAGCAGCCCTACCGGGACAGAGTCTGGCTATGGCTACACCTTC. It encodes CASSPTGTESGYGYTF.

The CDR3 sequence: CASSLIPLAPLHF. The CDR3 DNA follows: TGTGCCAGCAGCTTAATCCCTCTGGCACCCCTCCACTTT. The chain carries TRBV7-2 and TRBJ1-6, with unresolved D. Germline CDR1 and CDR2: SGHTA and FQGNSA. V was clipped by 2 bases and J by 11 bases, with 10 bases between them. The CDR3 totals 13 residues.

The chain joins TRBV28 to TRBJ2-7, with 10 bases fitting TRBD1. The CDR3 extends over 14 amino acids. Looked up from germline, CDR1 is MDHEN and CDR2 is SYDVKM. Trimming removed 10 bases from V and 3 bases from J; junction bases left unmatched: 9. The CDR3 DNA is TGTGCCACCAGGCGACAGGGGGCTTACTACGAGCAGTACTTC. Translation gives CATRRQGAYYEQYF. The variable domain in full, with the rest retrieved from reference TRBV28 and TRBJ2-7, is DVKVTQSSRYLVKRTGEKVFLECVQDMDHENMFWYRQDPGLGLRLIYFSYDVKMKEKGDIPEGYSVSREKKERFSLILESASTNQTSMYLCATRRQGAYYEQYFGPGTRLTVT.

This clone was found once. This chain joins TRBV19 and TRBJ1-5; TRBD1 might be the D (5 bases). Germline V gene data show CDR1 as LNHDA and CDR2 as SQIVND (reference sequence). Between the trimmed V and J ends, which lost 6 bases and 4 bases, there was a span of 10 bases. This CDR3 is built from 13 residues. The CDR3 sequence: CASSGQPNQPQHF. The CDR3 DNA is TGTGCCAGTAGCGGACAACCTAATCAGCCCCAGCATTTT.

The CDR3 region is CSAPEWGEQFF. CDR3 DNA sequence: TGCAGTGCCCCCGAGTGGGGCGAGCAGTTCTTC. The J gene is TRBJ2-1, the V gene TRBV20-1; a possible D gene is TRBD1 (5 bases). CDR1 is DFQATT and CDR2 is SNEGSKA in the germline V gene (reference sequence). V lost 6 bases, J lost 10 bases, and 13 bases lay in between. The length of the CDR3 is 11 residues.

The chain joins TRBV7-9 to TRBJ1-2; 11 positions match TRBD1. This CDR3 is 14 amino acids long. The germline CDR1 and CDR2 sequences are SEHNR and FQNEAQ (reference sequence). After removal of 5 bases from V and 7 bases from J, the junction contained 6 bases not matched to a gene. CDR3 region: CASSLGQGAVGYTF. The CDR3 nucleotides read TGTGCCAGCAGCCTCGGACAGGGGGCAGTTGGCTACACCTTC. Full variable domain (rest looked up from reference TRBV7-9 and TRBJ1-2): DTGVSQNPRHKITKRGQNVTFRCDPISEHNRLYWYRQTLGQGPEFLTYFQNEAQLEKSRLLSDRFSAERPKGSFSTLEIQRTEQGDSAMYLCASSLGQGAVGYTFGSGTRLTVV.

The chain links TRBV3-1 (or the pseudogene TRBV3-2) to TRBJ1-4, with D perhaps matching TRBD1 (6 bases). Trimming cost V 6 bases and J 8 bases, with 16 bases left between them. The CDR3 sequence is 14 residues long. From germline, CDR1 is LGHDT and CDR2 YNNKEL (reference sequence). CDR3 amino acids: CASRLGHGGEKLFF. CDR3 bases: TGTGCCAGCAGACTGGGACATGGGGGGGAAAAACTGTTTTTT.

J is TRBJ1-6 and V is TRBV28; TRBD1 matches 9 bases. Trimming took 3 bases from V and 7 from J; bases not matched to a gene: 7. The germline V gene has CDR1 MDHEN and CDR2 SYDVKM. The CDR3 contains 16 residues. The CDR3 loop reads CASSFADRGSNSPLHF. The CDR3 coding sequence is TGTGCCAGCAGTTTCGCGGACAGGGGCTCCAATTCACCCCTCCACTTT.

CDR3 DNA: TGTGCCAGCCACAGGGGCTTACGGGAAAAACTGTTTTTT. This codes for CASHRGLREKLFF. The genes are TRBV2 and TRBJ1-4, with TRBD1 matching 7 bases. The junction had 8 bases not matched to a gene; V was cut back by 8 bases and J by 8 bases. The CDR3 covers 13 residues. CDR1 SNHLY and CDR2 FYNNEI come from the germline V gene.

The genes are TRBV7-9 and TRBJ2-3; a possible D gene is TRBD2 (5 bases). Germline values: CDR1 SEHNR, CDR2 FQNEAQ (reference sequence). With 5 bases removed from V and 2 bases from J, the gap between germline ends came to 11 bases. The CDR3 totals 14 residues. This CDR3 is CASSMTTYTDTQYF. DNA of the CDR3: TGTGCCAGCAGCATGACTACTTACACAGATACGCAGTATTTT.

The chain combines TRBV2 with TRBJ1-1, with D maybe TRBD1 (6 bases). From germline, CDR1 is SNHLY and CDR2 FYNNEI. The CDR3 contains 16 residues. Trimming shortened V by 0 bases and J by 1 base, and 12 bases separated the two germline ends. Here the CDR3 DNA reads TGTGCCAGCAGTGAAGCTCGGACAGACCAGAACACTGAAGCTTTCTTT. Translating it yields CASSEARTDQNTEAFF.